These 28 T cell receptor beta chains were all obtained from the same sample, sequenced in a study of vaccination effects on CD4 cells after COVID-19. Their antigens remain unidentified. Clones were sequenced by immunoSEQ multiplex PCR, and TCRdb holds only the in-frame ones, with some missing. The sample yields 20,000 to 25,000 clones, 73% seen once. Antigen-specific CD4+ T cells expanded by the ViraFEST assay with viral peptide pools were then sequenced. The culture ran for 9 to 11 days, and then CD4+ T cells were isolated. Among the vaccine recipients, none had a prior SARS-CoV-2 infection, and nucleocapsid antibodies were negative. Sequenced material: CD4+ T cells from PBMCs cultured with SARS-CoV-2 spike peptides, taken before COVID-19 vaccination. All receptors come from a human donor who received a COVID-19 vaccine.

V usage is TRBV19 and J usage is TRBJ2-2; 8 nucleotides match TRBD2. V lost 10 bases, J lost 5 bases, and 6 bases stayed unmatched. Germline V lookup: CDR1 LNHDA, CDR2 SQIVND (reference sequence). The CDR3 totals 13 residues. CDR3 sequence: CATSGLGTGELFF. As DNA, the CDR3 is TGTGCCACCTCGGGACTAGGGACCGGGGAGCTGTTTTTT.

This clone was counted only a few times. The chain combines TRBV6-5 with TRBJ2-7; unclear D gene. Germline V gene data show CDR1 as MNHEY and CDR2 as SVGAGI. The CDR3 contains 15 residues. The germline V and J ends were trimmed by 4 bases and 3 bases, with 16 bases remaining between them. The CDR3, as DNA: TGTGCCAGCAGTTGGGGAAGGAAGGGCATCTACGAGCAGTACTTC. Translation: CASSWGRKGIYEQYF.

The chain employs TRBV6-5 and TRBJ2-7; weak D call: TRBD1 (6 bases). CDR1 and CDR2 from the germline V gene are MNHEY and SVGAGI. CDR3 length equals 13 residues. V dropped 7 bases and J dropped 0 bases, with 10 bases sitting between them. The CDR3 DNA follows: TGTGCCAGCAACAGGGTTAGCTCCTACGAGCAGTACTTC. As protein: CASNRVSSYEQYF.

This clone showed up just a few times. This chain connects TRBV7-2 to TRBJ2-2; 12 bases line up with TRBD2. CDR3 length: 15 amino acids. Germline CDR1 reads SGHTA; CDR2 reads FQGNSA. Trimming removed 5 bases from V and 6 bases from J; junction bases left unmatched: 4. This chain's CDR3 is CASSPRLAGAGELFF. DNA for the CDR3: TGTGCCAGCAGCCCCAGACTAGCGGGGGCCGGGGAGCTGTTTTTT.

In its sample, this clone was seen a few times. The chain recombines TRBV7-9 with TRBJ2-5; D is perhaps TRBD2 (5 bases). This CDR3 has 16 residues. Germline V lookup: CDR1 SEHNR, CDR2 FQNEAQ (reference sequence). Trimming pared 1 base from V and 0 bases from J, leaving 12 bases between. The CDR3 spells CASSLGSASYQETQYF. The CDR3 region has the DNA TGTGCCAGCAGCTTAGGGTCGGCTAGCTACCAAGAGACCCAGTACTTC. Filled out from reference TRBV7-9 and TRBJ2-5, the complete variable domain reads DTGVSQNPRHKITKRGQNVTFRCDPISEHNRLYWYRQTLGQGPEFLTYFQNEAQLEKSRLLSDRFSAERPKGSFSTLEIQRTEQGDSAMYLCASSLGSASYQETQYFGPGTRLLVL.

CDR3 sequence reads: CASPRDSQLYEQYF. The CDR3, as DNA: TGTGCCAGTCCCCGGGACAGCCAACTCTACGAGCAGTACTTC. This chain links TRBV6-5 with TRBJ2-7, with 7 bases lining up with TRBD1. Looked up from germline, CDR1 is MNHEY and CDR2 is SVGAGI. This CDR3 is 14 amino acids long. Trimming at V came to 9 bases and at J to 3 bases, leaving 11 bases not matched to a gene.

V is TRBV11-2 and J is TRBJ1-3; TRBD1 is a possible D gene (5 bases). Germline V lookup: CDR1 SGHAT, CDR2 FQNNGV. This CDR3 is built from 15 residues. The germline V and J ends were trimmed by 6 bases and 4 bases, with 16 bases remaining between them. The CDR3 DNA reads TGTGCCAGCAGAGACGACAGAGGCCCCGGAAACACCATATATTTT. Its translation is CASRDDRGPGNTIYF. Based on the CDR3 plus reference TRBV11-2 and TRBJ1-3, the full variable domain is EAGVAQSPRYKIIEKRQSVAFWCNPISGHATLYWYQQILGQGPKLLIQFQNNGVVDDSQLPKDRFSAERLKGVDSTLKIQPAKLEDSAVYLCASRDDRGPGNTIYFGEGSWLTVV.

This clone was detected only a few times. J is TRBJ2-1 and V is TRBV5-4; TRBD1 matches at 8 bases. This CDR3 has 15 residues. Germline trimming cut 4 bases from V and 0 bases from J; bases unmatched to any gene: 3. CDR1 and CDR2 (germline): SGHNT, YYREEE (reference sequence). CDR3 in amino acids: CASSPGGYSYNEQFF. The CDR3 nucleotides are TGTGCCAGCAGCCCAGGGGGCTACTCCTACAATGAGCAGTTCTTC. Based on the CDR3 plus reference TRBV5-4 and TRBJ2-1, the full variable domain is ETGVTQSPTHLIKTRGQQVTLRCSSQSGHNTVSWYQQALGQGPQFIFQYYREEENGRGNFPPRFSGLQFPNYSSELNVNALELDDSALYLCASSPGGYSYNEQFFGPGTRLTVL.

This clone was observed a few times. The chain is built from TRBV9 and TRBJ1-3, with unresolved D. V lost 0 bases to trimming and J lost 0 bases, with 4 bases between them. The V gene's germline CDR1 is SGDLS and CDR2 YYNGEE. The CDR3 sequence is 14 residues long. The CDR3 protein is CASSVDTSGNTIYF. CDR3 nucleotides: TGTGCCAGCAGCGTAGATACCTCTGGAAACACCATATATTTT. Filled out from reference TRBV9 and TRBJ1-3, the complete variable domain reads DSGVTQTPKHLITATGQRVTLRCSPRSGDLSVYWYQQSLDQGLQFLIQYYNGEERAKGNILERFSAQQFPDLHSELNLSSLELGDSALYFCASSVDTSGNTIYFGEGSWLTVV.

The chain joins TRBV21-1 to TRBJ2-1; the table names TRBD2, a call not compared with the DNA. TRBV21-1 is assigned pseudogene status. This CDR3 has 19 residues. Here the CDR3 reads CASSNHETSPFLNYNEQFF. CDR3 in DNA: TGTGCCAGCAGCAATCACGAGACTAGCCCTTTTCTCAACTACAATGAGCAGTTCTTC.

The V call is TRBV24-1, the J call TRBJ2-7; 11 bases match TRBD2. Germline trimming cut 4 bases from V and 3 bases from J; bases unmatched to any gene: 4. From germline, CDR1 is KGHDR and CDR2 SFDVKD. CDR3 length: 15 residues. CDR3 residues: CATSESSGGIYEQYF. DNA for the CDR3: TGTGCCACCAGTGAATCTAGCGGGGGGATCTACGAGCAGTACTTC.

The rearrangement links TRBV4-1 to TRBJ2-2; 12 nucleotides align to TRBD2. Trimming at V came to 1 base and at J to 1 base, leaving 1 base not matched to a gene. This CDR3 is 17 amino acids long. Germline assignment: CDR1 MGHRA and CDR2 YSYEKL. In DNA form, the CDR3 reads TGCGCCAGCAGCCAAGCTAGCGGGAGGGTGAACACCGGGGAGCTGTTTTTT. It encodes CASSQASGRVNTGELFF.

The chain combines TRBV7-9 with TRBJ1-4; unclear D gene. There are 14 residues in the CDR3. CDR1 SEHNR and CDR2 FQNEAQ come from the germline V gene (reference sequence). Trimming removed 1 base from V and 7 bases from J, with 10 bases in between. The CDR3 DNA sequence: TGTGCCAGCAGCTTAGGTACAACCGGTGAAAAACTGTTTTTT. Protein product: CASSLGTTGEKLFF.

J is TRBJ1-2 and V is TRBV12-3 or TRBV12-4; TRBD1 matches 8 bases. The CDR3 totals 13 residues. Unmatched junction bases numbered 6, after V lost 5 bases and J lost 7 bases. CDR3 bases: TGTGCCAGCAGTCCACGGACAGGGAGTGGCTACACCTTC. It yields the protein CASSPRTGSGYTF.

V usage is TRBV5-1 and J usage is TRBJ2-3; D possibly corresponds to TRBD1 (6 bases). Per germline, CDR1 SGHRS and CDR2 YFSETQ. Trimming left V 3 bases short and J 4 bases short, with 12 bases between. This CDR3 spans 14 amino acids. Written as DNA, the CDR3 is TGCGCCAGCAGCTCGACAGGATCCCCAGATACGCAGTATTTT. It yields the protein CASSSTGSPDTQYF.

This clone was detected only a few times. CDR3 loop: CSVGGTESAGELFF. CDR3 bases: TGCAGCGTGGGAGGGACAGAAAGCGCCGGGGAGCTGTTTTTT. The rearrangement joins TRBV29-1 to TRBJ2-2; either TRBD1 or TRBD2 may supply D (7 bases each). CDR1 and CDR2 (germline): SQVTM, ANQGSEA. Trimming pared 6 bases from V and 6 bases from J, leaving 17 bases between. This CDR3 comprises 14 residues.

As DNA, the CDR3 is TGCAGTGCGTCAGGGAACACTGAAGCTTTCTTT. The encoded protein is CSASGNTEAFF. The chain links TRBV20-1 to TRBJ1-1; D unclear. V lost 6 bases, J lost 1 base, and 6 bases lay in between. This CDR3 is built from 11 residues. Germline V CDR1 and CDR2: DFQATT, SNEGSKA (reference sequence).

This chain joins TRBV5-1 and TRBJ2-2, with D unclear. The CDR3 contains 16 residues. Trimming removed 0 bases from V and 2 bases from J, with 11 bases in between. From germline, CDR1 is SGHRS and CDR2 YFSETQ. The DNA for the CDR3 is TGCGCCAGCAGCTTGGTCCTATCGACTAACACCGGGGAGCTGTTTTTT. Its protein is CASSLVLSTNTGELFF.

In this sample, this clone turned up a few times. The chain has TRBV3-1 (or the pseudogene TRBV3-2) and TRBJ1-5; D is uncertain. The germline V and J ends were trimmed by 2 bases and 4 bases, with 6 bases remaining between them. The CDR3 loop spans 13 amino acids. The germline V gene has CDR1 LGHDT and CDR2 YNNKEL (reference sequence). The CDR3: CASSQSSNQPQHF. The CDR3 DNA is TGTGCCAGCAGCCAAAGTTCAAATCAGCCCCAGCATTTT.

The chain is built from TRBV5-1 and TRBJ2-5; D is unresolved. CDR1 and CDR2 from the germline V gene are SGHRS and YFSETQ. Trimming cost V 3 bases and J 5 bases, with 8 bases left between them. The CDR3 covers 12 residues. The CDR3 spells CASSWTRETQYF. Here the CDR3 DNA reads TGCGCCAGCAGCTGGACCAGGGAGACCCAGTACTTC.

The CDR3 region has the DNA TGTGCCAGCAGCCGGACTACGGGACAGGGCGGCGAGCAGTACTTC. Translation gives CASSRTTGQGGEQYF. V usage is TRBV14 and J usage is TRBJ2-7; 9 bases agree with TRBD1. Germline CDR1 SGHDN, CDR2 FVKESK. This CDR3 contains 15 residues. V shed 4 bases and J 6 bases; nucleotides not matched to a gene: 10.

The chain employs TRBV29-1 and TRBJ2-7, with 8 nucleotides matching TRBD1. The V gene's germline CDR1 is SQVTM and CDR2 ANQGSEA. The length of the CDR3 is 13 residues. V shed 6 bases, J shed 3 bases, and the junction held 7 bases outside the gene matches. Here the CDR3 DNA reads TGCAGCGTCCGGGGACAGGTAGGCTACGAGCAGTACTTC. Translated: CSVRGQVGYEQYF.

A single count supports this clone. CDR3: CASSQDGTGGTQYF. In nucleotides, the CDR3 is TGTGCCAGCAGCCAAGACGGGACAGGGGGCACCCAGTACTTC. The V and J genes are TRBV3-1 (or the pseudogene TRBV3-2) and TRBJ2-5; 12 nucleotides agree with TRBD1. The CDR3 extends over 14 amino acids. Trimming cost V 0 bases and J 8 bases; bases outside gene matches: 1. Germline lookup yields CDR1 LGHDT and CDR2 YNNKEL (reference sequence).

The chain combines TRBV6-5 with TRBJ1-6, with TRBD1 as a possible D gene (5 bases). Trimming took off 0 bases at V and 10 bases at J, with 13 bases between the two ends. The CDR3 has 15 amino acids. Germline V lookup: CDR1 MNHEY, CDR2 SVGAGI. CDR3 sequence: CASSYSNSQGSPLHF. The DNA of the CDR3 is TGTGCCAGCAGTTACTCGAACAGCCAGGGCTCACCCCTCCACTTT.

The chain employs TRBV5-5 and TRBJ1-4, with TRBD1 identical over 9 bases. Germline CDR1 and CDR2: SGHKS and YYEKEE (reference sequence). Germline trimming cut 5 bases from V and 6 bases from J; bases unmatched to any gene: 5. CDR3 length: 14 amino acids. CDR3 nucleotide sequence: TGTGCCAGCAGGGTGGGACAGGGCTATGAAAAACTGTTTTTT. Its translation: CASRVGQGYEKLFF.

This clone was observed a handful of times. The chain uses TRBV10-1 and TRBJ2-3, with a tentative D call TRBD2 (6 bases). There are 15 residues in the CDR3. Per germline, CDR1 WNHNN and CDR2 SYGVQD (reference sequence). Trimming took off 4 bases at V and 2 bases at J, with 13 bases between the two ends. The CDR3 coding sequence is TGCGCCAGCAGTGTAAGTGCGGGGCTCACAGATACGCAGTATTTT. Its translation is CASSVSAGLTDTQYF.

V and J are TRBV12-5 and TRBJ1-4; TRBD1 matches at 7 bases. Germline assignment: CDR1 LGHNT and CDR2 FRNRAP. V gave up 2 bases and J gave up 4 bases; unmatched junction bases: 10. CDR3 length: 17 amino acids. This CDR3 is CASGLSRQGQDNEKLFF. CDR3 DNA sequence: TGTGCTAGTGGTTTGTCCCGACAGGGACAAGATAATGAAAAACTGTTTTTT.

The chain employs TRBV19 and TRBJ2-3; tentative D call: TRBD1 (6 bases). Trimming removed 5 bases from V and 7 bases from J, with 13 bases in between. Germline assignment: CDR1 LNHDA and CDR2 SQIVND (reference sequence). The CDR3 consists of 13 residues. In nucleotides, the CDR3 is TGTGCCAGTAGTTGGCCAGGGGTGTATACGCAGTATTTT. Its protein product is CASSWPGVYTQYF.